This TCR beta chain emerged from a study of cytomegalovirus exposure and HLA in healthy donors listed by TCRdb under 2017. With respect to the entire study: In an earlier analysis of under 750 of the donors, around 300 Gb of sequence data and 100 million or so unique TCR beta sequences from about 190 million T cells were reported. The study aimed to test whether cataloging public T cell receptors could reveal signatures of past pathogen exposure. A later analysis re-examined previously published TCR beta repertoires from just over 650 donors and added high-resolution HLA genotyping to investigate patterns of TCR occurrence. Using immunosequencing, the study profiled T cell repertoires from about 650 subjects and related those repertoires to cytomegalovirus serostatus. Both class I and class II loci were covered by HLA typing, at four-digit resolution. In addition to the first cohort of several hundred subjects, a separate validation cohort of about 120 different subjects was used. Donor age, sex, ethnicity and CMV serostatus were compiled alongside the repertoire data. A later genetic analysis took genome-wide SNP genotypes for 398 of the 666 donors and used that subset as a discovery cohort. To predict cytomegalovirus infection status, the study combined high-throughput TCR immunosequencing, statistical association of individual TCRs with disease status, and machine learning. Typing coverage differed by locus: A, B, C, DRB1 and DQB1 were typed in roughly 620-630 donors, DQA1 in about 550, DPA1 in 600 to 610, and DPB1 in about 450. All discovery cohort repertoires had been generated on a single sequencing platform. Of the roughly 400 genotyped donors, 80% to 90% were placed in the genetic ancestry cluster associated with self-reported Caucasian donors. To decide whether each TCR beta V gene segment behaved as functional or pseudogenic, an earlier analysis of 587 of the donors relied on high-throughput TCR beta sequencing. Rather than using new phenotypic data, the later analysis identified candidate immune exposures from TCR beta sequences and from how often those sequences occurred across donors. An early release that covered some 640 HLA-typed donors contained approximately 300 gigabases of sequencing data and 80 million or so unique TCR sequences. On average, about 240,000 unique TCR beta nucleotide sequences were sequenced per donor among 300 to 500 genotyped donors of the cohort, with around 19% of those sequences being non-productive. Because of strong linkage in the cohort, roughly five DR-DQ haplotypes were treated as single units for association and clustering. Points the paper makes about the study in general: Some IMGT-functional V segments, including TRBV6-2 and TRBV6-3, could not be distinguished by the 87-base-pair reads and were therefore excluded. An earlier analysis of around 500 of the donors showed that most TCR beta V segments appeared in productive rearrangements either about 87% or about 30% of the time, which broadly matched IMGT annotations. While some public TCRs were present in many individuals, most TCR sequences turned up only very rarely across donors. Because HLA typing was missing for some donors at each locus, association tests included only the typed subset. According to a later genetic analysis, donors in an Asian-associated ancestry cluster had fewer N-insertions in productive TCRs than the roughly 660-donor mean. According to a later analysis, TCR association rates differed among HLA loci, with DRB1 alleles showing the most associated TCRs and HLA-C alleles showing the fewest. A total of fewer than 200 TCR beta chains were listed by the study as associated with cytomegalovirus. A further reported finding was that TCR beta sequences accurately predicted the HLA-A and HLA-B alleles for most subjects in the first cohort. The sequencing pipeline was judged likely to have produced a cluster of highly shared sequence variants as a technical artifact. Assigning TCR associations to individual alleles was difficult when HLA alleles, especially DR and DQ, strongly co-occurred. Linkage disequilibrium might explain the correlated functional status among segregating V segments, but an unknown experimental factor could not be excluded. Immune exposure information for the cohort was limited to CMV serostatus. In both the original and validation cohorts, the classifier was reported to diagnose cytomegalovirus status with high specificity and sensitivity. Because counts were too low, seventeen rarely observed V segments, including chromosome 9 orphons, were left out of the earlier analysis of some 640 of the donors. In a later analysis, HLA-associated TCR beta chains were found to be more clonally expanded and to have lower generation probabilities than equally common non-associated chains. In a later genetic analysis, a missense DCLRE1C variant was associated with V-gene and J-gene trimming of TCR beta chains, and the association was replicated in an independent cohort. According to the authors, the approach could potentially be generalized to other disease states and immunological phenotypes. In a later analysis, some 17,000 TCR beta sequences were associated with specific HLA alleles at a false discovery rate of 0.05. A later analysis found that most CMV-associated TCR beta chains appeared HLA-restricted, with HLA associations seemingly driven largely by CMV exposure. Only TCR beta chains were sequenced in this cohort, and the absence of alpha or paired-chain data limited detectable features. A later analysis reported that several top co-occurrence clusters appeared linked to parvovirus B19, influenza, CMV and Epstein-Barr virus. In vitro tests confirmed that a few of the cytomegalovirus-associated TCR beta chains recognize cytomegalovirus antigens. Presence/absence analyses assumed roughly uniform sequencing depth across donors, an assumption that may not hold.

The CDR1 and CDR2 encoded by the germline V gene (reference sequence) are LNHDA and SQIVND. Taken from cysteine to phenylalanine, the CDR3 has 14 residues. Only the CDR3 portion is preserved as DNA: 42 bases, with reading frame beginning at the first base. V is reduced by 9 bases and J by 5 bases, leaving a spacing of 14 bases between them. Regarding this clone: Its recognized antigen is unknown. No much larger clone exists at a distance of one base, and base qualities are not known.

The cohort comprised around 690 healthy bone marrow donors. At the time of sampling, every cohort member was nominally healthy, though immune exposures that went unrecorded were likely present. The donor tested CMV seropositive and was one of the 289 seropositive cohort members. Every donor gave a peripheral blood sample, and the peripheral blood mononuclear cells from that sample were used for TCR beta sequencing. The Qiagen DNeasy Blood Extraction Kit was used to extract genomic DNA from the blood cell samples. The method behind the library was the immunoSEQ multiplex PCR assay. For the multiplex PCR, a mixture combining 60 forward primers for TCR Vbeta segments and 13 reverse primers for TCR Jbeta segments was used. The CDR3 region of rearranged TCR beta genes was amplified from genomic DNA by a multiplex PCR assay. The Illumina HiSeq System was used to sequence the amplified TCR beta libraries as 87-base-pair reads. The source study handled its data this way. Across the 500 to 850 repertoires, a later analysis counted around 80 million unique TCR beta chains, some 11 million of which were shared by at least two donors. Raw reads were error-corrected and collapsed into unique sequences by a nearest-neighbor algorithm in which closely related sequences were merged to remove PCR and sequencing errors. To assign V, D and J gene segments, CDR3 sequences were aligned to IMGT reference sequences. Each retained sequence needed at least a six-nucleotide match to both a V gene segment and a J gene segment. A rearrangement counted as productive if the CDR3 had no stop codons and remained in frame with V and J, and every other rearrangement counted as non-productive. CDR3 was defined according to IMGT convention as the region running from the second conserved V-encoded cysteine to the conserved J-encoded phenylalanine. In an earlier analysis of 550 to 650 of the donors, sequences lacking an unambiguous match to a single V gene segment were excluded. An earlier analysis of about 600 of the donors called V segments functional above 56.7% productive rearrangements and segregating when the between-donor standard deviation exceeded 5%. A statistical classification framework was built to diagnose cytomegalovirus status from the catalog of TCR beta chain sequences. V and J gene assignment, in a later analysis, came from comparing TCR nucleotide sequences with IMGT/GENE-DB human TR gene sequences. In a later analysis, CDR3 sequences and most-parsimonious VDJ recombination scenarios were assigned using the TCRdist pipeline. In a later analysis, each TCR beta chain was defined by its CDR3 amino acid sequence together with its V-gene family, and reads without a unique V-gene family were excluded. In a later analysis, around 600 highly shared, low-generation-probability nucleotide sequences were removed to address suspected cross-contamination and a sequencing artifact. In a later analysis, a clonal expansion index for each public chain was calculated from normalized within-repertoire ranks of inferred template counts. Generation probabilities in a later analysis came from a VDJ recombination model fitted to out-of-frame rearrangements, and those results were checked against IGoR. Hypergeometric tests were used in a later analysis to score TCR-TCR, TCR-HLA and TCR-CMV co-occurrence, with a repertoire-size bias correction applied to the TCR pairs. To estimate false discovery rates, a later analysis permuted the HLA or CMV assignments 20 times. In a later analysis, co-occurring TCRs were grouped using DBSCAN, and TCRdist sequence similarity was added for clustering within HLA-allele-positive subsets. For co-occurrence clustering, repertoires with fewer than 30,000 or more than 120,000 public chains were excluded, along with a handful of repertoires with anomalous nucleotide sharing. TCRdb stores this immuneACCESS table with in-frame sequences only. Part of the clones is absent; in the studies checked, under half of the shortfall reflects unresolved V genes, and no reason is known for the rest. The DNA gave D and trimming, while V, J and clone size come from that table. The sample profile shows some 210,000 clones; roughly 80% of them were found once. The top ten constitute over 2% of the sample.

The sample was PBMCs. The chain links TRBV19 with TRBJ1-6; the D gene identity is not certain. This clonotype was obtained from a woman aged 25 to 39 in good health and CMV-seropositive. The nucleotide sequence is given as TGTGCCAGCTCCCCGGGGATGGATAATTCACCCCTCCACTTT. This yields the protein CASSPGMDNSPLHF.